Following are 15 T cell receptor beta chains from one sample sequenced in a study of T cells in localized non-small cell lung cancer. Generated by immunoSEQ multiplex PCR, the TCRdb table keeps only in-frame clones and is missing some. The top ten clones hold about 6.8% of a sample with 25,000 to 30,000 clones, roughly 87% of them seen once. The sequencing used peripheral blood, collected before any cancer treatment. These receptors came from an older male donor with stage I lung adenocarcinoma.

The V and J genes are TRBV27 and TRBJ2-1, with 8 bases matching TRBD1. The V gene end was trimmed by 5 bases and the J gene end by 1 base; junction bases not matched to a gene: 4. CDR1 is MNHEY, CDR2 SMNVEV, per germline (reference sequence). This CDR3 has 15 residues. The CDR3 loop reads CASSPRTGSYNEQFF. DNA for the CDR3: TGTGCCAGCAGTCCAAGGACAGGGTCCTACAATGAGCAGTTCTTC.

The genes are TRBV11-2 and TRBJ2-3; D call uncertain. Trimming removed 6 bases from V and 0 bases from J, with 4 bases in between. Germline V gives CDR1 SGHAT, CDR2 FQNNGV. The CDR3 consists of 12 residues. The CDR3 sequence: CASSFSTDTQYF. The CDR3 region has the DNA TGTGCCAGCAGTTTTAGCACAGATACGCAGTATTTT.

In its sample, this clone was seen a few times. The CDR3 loop is CASSLKQSGNQPQHF. The CDR3 coding sequence is TGTGCCAGCAGTTTAAAACAGAGTGGCAATCAGCCCCAGCATTTT. V gene TRBV28 combines with J gene TRBJ1-5; unclear D gene. CDR3 length: 15 amino acids. CDR1 and CDR2 from the germline V gene are MDHEN and SYDVKM. Trimming took 2 bases from V and 2 from J, leaving 10 bases between them.

V and J are TRBV10-3 and TRBJ1-2; D is uncertain. CDR1 and CDR2 from the germline V gene are ENHRY and SYGVKD. V was shortened by 4 bases and J by 6 bases, with 15 bases between the two germline ends. This CDR3 comprises 14 residues. The DNA for the CDR3 is TGTGCCATCAGTGTAGGTCTGGCACCCGATGGCTACACCTTC. Amino acid sequence: CAISVGLAPDGYTF.

The gene calls are TRBV5-7 and TRBJ1-6; TRBD1 matches 8 bases. TRBV5-7 is classed as an ORF, of uncertain function. Losses at the gene ends were 4 bases for V and 7 bases for J; bases not matched to a gene: 16. The CDR3 totals 18 residues. CDR3 in amino acids: CASSEGNPGTGGNSPLHF. The DNA of the CDR3 is TGTGCCAGCAGCGAAGGAAACCCCGGGACAGGCGGGAATTCACCCCTCCACTTT.

The chain combines TRBV7-2 with TRBJ1-5; D is undetermined. CDR1 and CDR2 from the germline V gene are SGHTA and FQGNSA. CDR3 size: 14 residues. The germline V and J ends were trimmed by 5 bases and 2 bases, with 10 bases remaining between them. DNA for the CDR3: TGTGCCAGCAGCCTTCAAGAGGGCAATCAGCCCCAGCATTTT. Translating it yields CASSLQEGNQPQHF.

The chain's CDR3 is CASRQGQSDLYEQYF. CDR3 coding DNA: TGTGCAAGTCGTCAGGGACAGAGCGATCTCTACGAGCAGTACTTC. The chain employs TRBV12-2 and TRBJ2-7; no DNA check was done on the table's D call, TRBD1. TRBV12-2 is deemed a pseudogene. The CDR3 runs 15 residues.

CDR3 coding DNA: TGTGCCAGCAGCGTAAGTTCCAGCACAGATACGCAGTATTTT. This codes for CASSVSSSTDTQYF. The rearrangement joins TRBV5-6 to TRBJ2-3, with no clear D. Trimming took off 4 bases at V and 0 bases at J, with 9 bases between the two ends. Germline values: CDR1 SGHDT, CDR2 YYEEEE. This CDR3 has 14 residues.

This chain connects TRBV29-1 to TRBJ2-1; 13 bases align to TRBD2. This CDR3 is built from 13 residues. Germline lookup yields CDR1 SQVTM and CDR2 ANQGSEA. The V segment lost 5 bases and the J segment 9 bases; nucleotides outside the gene matches: 4. CDR3 amino acids: CSVTSGGAGEQFF. CDR3 DNA: TGCAGCGTTACTAGCGGGGGGGCCGGTGAGCAGTTCTTC.

The chain links TRBV27 to TRBJ2-7, with 7 bases aligning to TRBD1. Trimming cost V 7 bases and J 2 bases; bases outside gene matches: 5. The CDR3 is made up of 13 amino acids. Germline V gene data show CDR1 as MNHEY and CDR2 as SMNVEV (reference sequence). CDR3 in amino acids: CASKRQGAYEQYF. CDR3 coding DNA: TGTGCCAGCAAACGACAGGGCGCCTACGAGCAGTACTTC.

The chain has TRBV28 and TRBJ1-1; maybe TRBD1 (6 bases). This CDR3 contains 13 residues. V gave up 6 bases and J gave up 1 base, with 9 bases separating them. Germline V gives CDR1 MDHEN, CDR2 SYDVKM. CDR3 DNA sequence: TGTGCCAGCAGGACAGGCGGGAACACTGAAGCTTTCTTT. Its protein product is CASRTGGNTEAFF.

In regard to this clone: The identical CDR3 is also encoded by other nucleotide sequences in the sample. The chain uses TRBV30 and TRBJ2-7; TRBD1 agrees at 7 bases. CDR1 is GTSNPN, CDR2 SVGIG, per germline (reference sequence). J gave up 5 bases and V 7 bases, and 11 bases lay outside the gene matches. This CDR3 has 13 residues. CDR3 bases: TGTGCCTCTCCGGCCCTCCAGGGGGACGAGCAGTACTTC. This codes for CASPALQGDEQYF. Together with reference TRBV30 and TRBJ2-7, the CDR3 gives the full variable domain: SQTIHQWPATLVQPVGSPLSLECTVEGTSNPNLYWYRQAAGRGLQLLFYSVGIGQISSEVPQNLSASRPQDRQFILSSKKLLLSDSGFYLCASPALQGDEQYFGPGTRLTVT.

The V gene is TRBV7-2, the J gene TRBJ1-1; TRBD1 might be the D (6 bases). CDR3 length: 14 amino acids. Germline assignment: CDR1 SGHTA and CDR2 FQGNSA. V shed 4 bases and J shed 8 bases, with 17 bases lying between them. The CDR3 reads CASSYLQGRTEAFF. CDR3 DNA: TGTGCCAGCAGCTACCTCCAGGGGAGGACCGAAGCTTTCTTT.

The rearrangement joins TRBV7-6 to TRBJ2-3, with D unresolved. There are 13 residues in the CDR3. Per the germline V gene, CDR1 is SGHVS and CDR2 is FNYEAQ. V lost 1 base and J 3 bases, leaving 5 bases between the germline ends. Here the CDR3 DNA reads TGTGCCAGCAGCTTAGTGGGGACAGATACGCAGTATTTT. Translating it yields CASSLVGTDTQYF. The full variable domain, its missing parts supplied by reference TRBV7-6 and TRBJ2-3, is GAGVSQSPRYKVTKRGQDVALRCDPISGHVSLYWYRQALGQGPEFLTYFNYEAQQDKSGLPNDRFSAERPEGSISTLTIQRTEQRDSAMYRCASSLVGTDTQYFGPGTRLTVL.

The chain uses TRBV12-5 and TRBJ2-5; 9 bases align to TRBD1. Germline trimming cut 2 bases from V and 5 bases from J; bases unmatched to any gene: 3. The CDR3 covers 14 residues. Germline V gives CDR1 LGHNT, CDR2 FRNRAP. Written as DNA, the CDR3 is TGTGCTAGTGGTTTGACAGGGGGCGAGGAGACCCAGTACTTC. Encoded protein: CASGLTGGEETQYF.